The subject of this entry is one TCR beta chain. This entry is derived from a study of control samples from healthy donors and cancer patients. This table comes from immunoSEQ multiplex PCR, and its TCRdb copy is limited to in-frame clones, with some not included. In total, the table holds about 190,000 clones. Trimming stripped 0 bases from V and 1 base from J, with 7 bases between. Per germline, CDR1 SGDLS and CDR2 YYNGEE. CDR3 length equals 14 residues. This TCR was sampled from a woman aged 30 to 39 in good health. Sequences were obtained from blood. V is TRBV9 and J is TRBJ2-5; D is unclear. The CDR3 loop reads CASSVGVFQETQYF. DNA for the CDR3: TGTGCCAGCAGCGTAGGGGTCTTCCAAGAGACCCAGTACTTC.